This TCR beta chain emerged from a study of breast tumors, draining lymph nodes, adjacent tissues. TCRdb re-called the multiplex PCR reads with MiXCR, one entry per CDR3 protein. The table shows over 10,000 distinct CDR3 sequences, with approximately 62% occurring only once. The CDR3 contains 14 residues. Between the trimmed V and J ends, which lost 5 bases and 0 bases, there was a span of 8 bases. From germline, CDR1 is SGHNT and CDR2 YENEEA. Overall study results and limits: Tumor T cell lymph node origin was a supported hypothesis, not proven. Luminal-like breast cancer showed significantly higher tumor–nontumor repertoire similarity than basal-like. Compared with lymph nodes, tumors were less diverse; compared with nontumor tissue, more. Data fit most tumor T cells coming from lymph node, expanding in tumor.

Worth noting for this clonotype: Antigen unknown.

The sample comprised tumor-adjacent breast tissue. This TCR was recovered from a female donor with breast cancer. Some clones in this sample may be carry-over from other donors' samples. This sequence joins TRBV11-3 and TRBJ1-3; D remains ambiguous. The CDR3 reads CASSLGDSGNTIYF. CDR3 bases: TGTGCCAGCAGCCTCGGGGACTCTGGAAACACCATATATTTT.